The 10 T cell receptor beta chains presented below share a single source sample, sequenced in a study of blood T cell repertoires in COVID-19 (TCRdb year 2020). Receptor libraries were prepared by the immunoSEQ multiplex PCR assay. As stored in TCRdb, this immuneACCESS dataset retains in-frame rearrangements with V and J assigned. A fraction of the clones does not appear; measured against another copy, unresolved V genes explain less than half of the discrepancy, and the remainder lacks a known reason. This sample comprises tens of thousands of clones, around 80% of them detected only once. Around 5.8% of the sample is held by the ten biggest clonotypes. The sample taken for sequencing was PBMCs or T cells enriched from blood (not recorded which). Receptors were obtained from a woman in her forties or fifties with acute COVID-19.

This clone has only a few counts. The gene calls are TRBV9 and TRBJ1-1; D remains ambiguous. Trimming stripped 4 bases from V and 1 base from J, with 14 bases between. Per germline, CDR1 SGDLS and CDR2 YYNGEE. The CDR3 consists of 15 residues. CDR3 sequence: CASSPSGWTNTEAFF. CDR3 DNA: TGTGCCAGCAGCCCAAGCGGGTGGACGAACACTGAAGCTTTCTTT.

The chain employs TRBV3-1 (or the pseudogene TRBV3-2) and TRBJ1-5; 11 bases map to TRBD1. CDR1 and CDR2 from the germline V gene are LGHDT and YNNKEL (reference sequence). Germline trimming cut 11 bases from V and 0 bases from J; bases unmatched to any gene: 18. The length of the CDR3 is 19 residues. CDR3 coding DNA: TGTGCCCGAGGAGGAGGGGACAGGGGGATCGGGGATAGCAATCAGCCCCAGCATTTT. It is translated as CARGGGDRGIGDSNQPQHF.

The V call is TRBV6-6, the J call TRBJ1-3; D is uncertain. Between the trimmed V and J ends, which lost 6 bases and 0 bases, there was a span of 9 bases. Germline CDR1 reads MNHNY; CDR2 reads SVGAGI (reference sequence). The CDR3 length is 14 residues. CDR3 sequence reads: CASRLGSSGNTIYF. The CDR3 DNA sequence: TGTGCCAGCAGGCTGGGCAGCTCTGGAAACACCATATATTTT.

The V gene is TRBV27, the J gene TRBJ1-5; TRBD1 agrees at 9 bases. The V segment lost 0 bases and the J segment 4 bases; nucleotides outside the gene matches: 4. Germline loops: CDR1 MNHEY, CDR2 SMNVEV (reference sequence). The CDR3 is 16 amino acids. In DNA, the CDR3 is TGTGCCAGCAGTTTATCGGCCGGACAGGGGAATCAGCCCCAGCATTTT. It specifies CASSLSAGQGNQPQHF.

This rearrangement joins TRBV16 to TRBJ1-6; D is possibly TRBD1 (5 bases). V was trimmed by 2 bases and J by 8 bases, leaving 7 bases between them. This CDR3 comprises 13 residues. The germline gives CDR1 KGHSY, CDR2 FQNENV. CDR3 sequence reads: CASSQRGDSPLHF. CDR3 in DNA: TGTGCCAGCAGCCAACGGGGGGATTCACCCCTCCACTTT.

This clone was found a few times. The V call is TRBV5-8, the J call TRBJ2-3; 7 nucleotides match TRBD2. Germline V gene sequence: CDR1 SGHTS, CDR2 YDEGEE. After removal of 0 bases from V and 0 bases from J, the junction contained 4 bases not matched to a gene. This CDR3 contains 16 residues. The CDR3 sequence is CASSLGAGESTDTQYF. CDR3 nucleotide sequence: TGTGCCAGCAGCTTGGGGGCGGGGGAGAGCACAGATACGCAGTATTTT.

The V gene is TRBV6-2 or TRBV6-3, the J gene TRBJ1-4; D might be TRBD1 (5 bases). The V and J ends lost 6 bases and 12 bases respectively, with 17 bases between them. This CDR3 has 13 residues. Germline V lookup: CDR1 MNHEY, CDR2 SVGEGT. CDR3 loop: CASSLGRGSELFF. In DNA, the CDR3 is TGTGCCAGCAGCCTGGGTCGGGGGAGCGAACTGTTTTTT.

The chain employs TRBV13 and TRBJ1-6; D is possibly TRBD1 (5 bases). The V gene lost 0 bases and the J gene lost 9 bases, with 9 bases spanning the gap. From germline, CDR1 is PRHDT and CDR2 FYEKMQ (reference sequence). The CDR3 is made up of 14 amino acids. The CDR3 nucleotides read TGTGCCAGCAGCTTAGGTGGGGGGACTTCACCCCTCCACTTT. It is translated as CASSLGGGTSPLHF.

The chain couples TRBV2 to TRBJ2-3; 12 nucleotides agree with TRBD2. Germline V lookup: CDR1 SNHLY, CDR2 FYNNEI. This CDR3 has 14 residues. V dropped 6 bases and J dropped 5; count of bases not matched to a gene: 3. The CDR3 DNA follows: TGTGCCAGCAGGCTAGCGGGGGGGTTAGATACGCAGTATTTT. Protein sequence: CASRLAGGLDTQYF.

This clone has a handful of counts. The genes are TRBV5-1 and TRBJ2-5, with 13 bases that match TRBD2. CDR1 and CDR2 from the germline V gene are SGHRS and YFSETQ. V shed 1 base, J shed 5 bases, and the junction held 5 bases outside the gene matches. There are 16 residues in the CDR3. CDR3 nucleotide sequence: TGCGCCAGCAGCTTGACTAGCGGGGGGGCCTCCGAGACCCAGTACTTC. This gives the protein CASSLTSGGASETQYF.